One and the same sample provided the 11 T cell receptor beta chains below, sequenced in a study of cytomegalovirus exposure and HLA in healthy donors (dated by TCRdb to about 2017). Library prep was done by the immunoSEQ multiplex PCR assay. The multiplex PCR relied on a mix of 60 forward primers for TCR Vbeta segments and 13 reverse primers for TCR Jbeta segments. TCRdb took over this immuneACCESS table, retaining in-frame rearrangements with V and J assigned. Such tables are incomplete; in checked studies, under half of the missing clones stem from an unresolved V gene, and the remainder is unexplained. The sample profile shows 100,000 to 150,000 clones; around 75% of them were found once. Of the sample, about 8.3% falls within the top ten clones. Source material: PBMCs. Every receptor here comes from a woman aged 45-65 years in good health and CMV-seropositive.

The chain recombines TRBV7-9 with TRBJ2-1, with 10 bases that match TRBD2. Per the germline V gene, CDR1 is SEHNR and CDR2 is FQNEAQ (reference sequence). V was clipped by 5 bases and J by 2 bases; unmatched bases: 15. This CDR3 is 19 amino acids long. The CDR3 coding sequence is TGTGCCAGCAGCCTCCCAGTTAGCGGGGGGCCGGTGGCCTACAATGAGCAGTTCTTC. Its protein is CASSLPVSGGPVAYNEQFF.

The CDR3 nucleotides read TGTGCCAGCAGCAAAGCGTATGCGCCCGCCGGGGAGCTGTTTTTT. This sequence encodes CASSKAYAPAGELFF. V is TRBV7-9 and J is TRBJ2-2; unclear D gene. V was shortened by 5 bases and J by 6 bases, with 16 bases between the two germline ends. The CDR3 loop spans 15 amino acids. The V gene's germline CDR1 is SEHNR and CDR2 FQNEAQ (reference sequence).

CDR3 in DNA: TGCGCCAGCAGCTTGAATCTAGTGCAGTTCTTC. This sequence encodes CASSLNLVQFF. The chain is built from TRBV5-1 and TRBJ2-1; no reliable D call. The V end lost 1 base, the J end lost 12 bases, and 8 bases lay between the germline ends. Germline V gene sequence: CDR1 SGHRS, CDR2 YFSETQ. CDR3 size: 11 residues.

This clone was observed a few times. The chain is built from TRBV5-1 and TRBJ2-7, with D possibly matching TRBD2 (6 bases). Germline V gene lookup returns CDR1 SGHRS and CDR2 YFSETQ. V lost 0 bases to trimming and J lost 0 bases, with 10 bases between them. The CDR3 totals 15 residues. The CDR3 region is CASSLGGAPSYEQYF. CDR3 in DNA: TGCGCCAGCAGCTTGGGCGGGGCTCCCTCCTACGAGCAGTACTTC.

This clone was seen once. Here the CDR3 reads CASSLFPTYEQYF. CDR3 DNA: TGTGCCAGCAGTTTATTTCCTACCTACGAGCAGTACTTC. The chain joins TRBV27 to TRBJ2-7, with D hard to call. With 1 base removed from V and 2 bases from J, the gap between germline ends came to 6 bases. CDR1 is MNHEY, CDR2 SMNVEV, per germline (reference sequence). The CDR3 is made up of 13 amino acids.

The chain combines TRBV10-3 with TRBJ1-3; tentatively, D is TRBD1 (6 bases). This CDR3 spans 15 amino acids. Per the germline V gene, CDR1 is ENHRY and CDR2 is SYGVKD. V lost 4 bases and J 4 bases, leaving 14 bases between the germline ends. CDR3 DNA: TGTGCCATCAGTGGTACAGGGCTCACCGGAAACACCATATATTTT. Its protein product is CAISGTGLTGNTIYF.

The V gene is TRBV7-3, the J gene TRBJ1-2; 7 nucleotides match TRBD1. Germline assignment: CDR1 SGHTA and CDR2 FQGTGA. This CDR3 has 13 amino acids. V shed 3 bases, J shed 4 bases, and the junction held 2 bases outside the gene matches. CDR3: CASSFAGGYGYTF. In DNA form, the CDR3 reads TGTGCCAGCAGCTTCGCAGGGGGCTATGGCTACACCTTC.

J is TRBJ2-1 and V is TRBV5-1; perhaps TRBD2 as D (5 bases). The germline V gene has CDR1 SGHRS and CDR2 YFSETQ. The CDR3 is made up of 15 amino acids. The V gene lost 5 bases and the J gene lost 2 bases, with 14 bases spanning the gap. As DNA, the CDR3 is TGCGCCAGCAGGAGGGAGCCTGATGCCTACAATGAGCAGTTCTTC. Translated: CASRREPDAYNEQFF.

The chain couples TRBV7-2 to TRBJ2-1; 10 bases match TRBD2. This CDR3 has 16 residues. Germline loops: CDR1 SGHTA, CDR2 FQGNSA. V shed 5 bases, J shed 3 bases, and the junction held 7 bases outside the gene matches. CDR3 coding DNA: TGTGCCAGCAGCCCAAATAGCGGGGGGTTCTACAATGAGCAGTTCTTC. Residues: CASSPNSGGFYNEQFF.

This clone has just a few counts. The chain has TRBV4-1 and TRBJ2-3, with a tentative D call TRBD1 (5 bases). CDR1 and CDR2 (germline): MGHRA, YSYEKL. V lost 2 bases, J lost 4 bases, and 7 bases lay in between. This CDR3 contains 13 residues. The CDR3 protein is CASSQQGPDTQYF. DNA of the CDR3: TGCGCCAGCAGCCAACAGGGCCCAGATACGCAGTATTTT.

The chain couples TRBV12-5 to TRBJ1-3, with TRBD1 matching 7 bases. The V gene end was trimmed by 4 bases and the J gene end by 0 bases; junction bases not matched to a gene: 3. This CDR3 region has 15 residues. The germline V gene has CDR1 LGHNT and CDR2 FRNRAP. CDR3 loop: CASGSSGGSGNTIYF. CDR3 bases: TGTGCTAGTGGTTCTTCAGGGGGCTCTGGAAACACCATATATTTT.